These T cell receptor beta chains were read from a single sample in a study of blood T cell repertoires in COVID-19. Sequencing was performed with immunoSEQ multiplex PCR; in TCRdb, only in-frame clones are kept and a portion is missing. The repertoire holds approximately 320,000 clones, with 87% as singletons. Sequencing used PBMCs or T cells enriched from blood (not recorded which). All receptors come from a woman aged 18-29 years who had recovered from COVID-19. Both conserved end residues are part of each CDR3. A D gene is named only where the DNA matches it firmly. Clone size is shown for a subset of rows, as once, few, many or a class of expanded clone.

j_call: TRBJ1-1
clone_size: NA
d_call: TRBD1
v_call: TRBV10-3
cdr3_nt: TGTGCCATCAGTCTGACAGGGGATACTGAAGCTTTCTTT
cdr3_aa: CAISLTGDTEAFF

j_call: TRBJ1-1
clone_size: NA
d_call: TRBD1
v_call: TRBV7-9
cdr3_nt: TGTGCCAGCAGCGGGAACAGGGGCGACACTGAAGCTTTCTTT
cdr3_aa: CASSGNRGDTEAFF

j_call: TRBJ1-2
clone_size: NA
d_call: NA
v_call: TRBV3-1/TRBV3-2
cdr3_nt: TGTGCCAGCAGCCACTCAGGACGGGGAAACTATGGCTACACCTTC
cdr3_aa: CASSHSGRGNYGYTF

j_call: TRBJ2-7
clone_size: NA
d_call: TRBD1
v_call: TRBV28
cdr3_nt: TGTGCCAGCAGTTTACTGGGACAGGGTCCGCTCTCCTACGAGCAGTACTTC
cdr3_aa: CASSLLGQGPLSYEQYF

j_call: TRBJ2-2
clone_size: few
d_call: TRBD2
v_call: TRBV5-4
cdr3_nt: TGTGCCAGCAGCTTGGAGCGGGGGAAAACCGGGGAGCTGTTTTTT
cdr3_aa: CASSLERGKTGELFF

j_call: TRBJ1-1
clone_size: NA
d_call: NA
v_call: TRBV12-3/TRBV12-4
cdr3_nt: TGTGCCAGCAGTTTTTCGGCAGGGTCGGCTTTCTTT
cdr3_aa: CASSFSAGSAFF

j_call: TRBJ2-7
clone_size: NA
d_call: TRBD2
v_call: TRBV4-3
cdr3_nt: TGCGCCAGCAGCCAAGATTCGCGGGGGAATAACTACGAGCAGTACTTC
cdr3_aa: CASSQDSRGNNYEQYF

j_call: TRBJ1-3
clone_size: NA
d_call: NA
v_call: TRBV14
cdr3_nt: TGTGCCAGCAGCCGACAATACAGTCCCGAAAACACCATATATTTT
cdr3_aa: CASSRQYSPENTIYF

j_call: TRBJ2-3
clone_size: NA
d_call: NA
v_call: TRBV4-1
cdr3_nt: TGCGCCAGCAGCCAGGCTTTCTTCACAGATACGCAGTATTTT
cdr3_aa: CASSQAFFTDTQYF

j_call: TRBJ1-1
clone_size: few
d_call: NA
v_call: TRBV10-2
cdr3_nt: TGCGCCAGCAGTGAGCGACAGCTGAACACTGAAGCTTTCTTT
cdr3_aa: CASSERQLNTEAFF

j_call: TRBJ2-1
clone_size: NA
d_call: NA
v_call: TRBV4-2
cdr3_nt: TGTGCCAGCAGCCATACAGACAGCTCCTACAATGAGCAGTTCTTC
cdr3_aa: CASSHTDSSYNEQFF

j_call: TRBJ1-2
clone_size: once
d_call: NA
v_call: TRBV10-1
cdr3_nt: TGCGCCAGCAGTGAGGCTCACGACAACAGGGTTGGCTACACCTTC
cdr3_aa: CASSEAHDNRVGYTF

j_call: TRBJ2-1
clone_size: NA
d_call: TRBD2
v_call: TRBV28
cdr3_nt: TGTGCCAGCAGAGAAAGCGGGAGTCGCTACAATGAGCAGTTCTTC
cdr3_aa: CASRESGSRYNEQFF

j_call: TRBJ2-7
clone_size: few
d_call: TRBD1
v_call: TRBV19
cdr3_nt: TGTGCCAGTAGACCGGACAGGGACCATCGGCGGCAGTACTTC
cdr3_aa: CASRPDRDHRRQYF

j_call: TRBJ1-3
clone_size: once
d_call: NA
v_call: TRBV6-5
cdr3_nt: TGTGCCCCCCTCCGAGCCGGGGGGACTGGAAACACCATATATTTT
cdr3_aa: CAPLRAGGTGNTIYF

j_call: TRBJ2-1
clone_size: few
d_call: TRBD2
v_call: TRBV11-2
cdr3_nt: TGTGCCAGCAGCTGGGGCGGGAGCTCCTACAATGAGCAGTTCTTC
cdr3_aa: CASSWGGSSYNEQFF

j_call: TRBJ1-2
clone_size: once
d_call: NA
v_call: TRBV6-5
cdr3_nt: TGTGCCAGCAGTCAAAGCGACAGGACCCGCTACACCTTC
cdr3_aa: CASSQSDRTRYTF

j_call: TRBJ2-2
clone_size: few
d_call: NA
v_call: TRBV28
cdr3_nt: TGTGCCAGCAGTTTGCAGTTGACCGGGGAGCTGTTTTTT
cdr3_aa: CASSLQLTGELFF

j_call: TRBJ2-1
clone_size: NA
d_call: NA
v_call: TRBV9
cdr3_nt: TGTGCCAGCAGCGTAGCTACACAGGGTTTAGATGAGCAGTTCTTC
cdr3_aa: CASSVATQGLDEQFF

j_call: TRBJ1-2
clone_size: NA
d_call: TRBD1
v_call: TRBV5-1
cdr3_nt: TGCGCCAGCAGCGAGGGGATCGGACAGGCCCTAGGTGGCTACACCTTC
cdr3_aa: CASSEGIGQALGGYTF

j_call: TRBJ2-5
clone_size: NA
d_call: NA
v_call: TRBV5-5
cdr3_nt: TGTGCCAGCAGCTTAAGGGGCGTGGAGACCCAGTACTTC
cdr3_aa: CASSLRGVETQYF

j_call: TRBJ2-1
clone_size: NA
d_call: TRBD2
v_call: TRBV11-2
cdr3_nt: TGTGCCAGCAGCTCCCGTGGGTCTAGCGGGTACAATGAGCAGTTCTTC
cdr3_aa: CASSSRGSSGYNEQFF

j_call: TRBJ2-5
clone_size: once
d_call: TRBD1
v_call: TRBV29-1
cdr3_nt: TGCAGCGTTGAAATGGCCGGGACAGAAGAAGAGACCCAGTACTTC
cdr3_aa: CSVEMAGTEEETQYF

j_call: TRBJ2-1
clone_size: NA
d_call: NA
v_call: TRBV7-6
cdr3_nt: TGTGCCAGCAGCACACTACAAAACGGGGATGAGCAGTTCTTC
cdr3_aa: CASSTLQNGDEQFF

j_call: TRBJ2-2
clone_size: NA
d_call: NA
v_call: TRBV6-6
cdr3_nt: TGTGCCAGCAATGGTCAGGCGAGCACCGGGGAGCTGTTTTTT
cdr3_aa: CASNGQASTGELFF

j_call: TRBJ2-5
clone_size: NA
d_call: TRBD2
v_call: TRBV7-3
cdr3_nt: TGTGCCAGCAGCTTAGGCGGGGGGCCCCAAGAGACCCAGTACTTC
cdr3_aa: CASSLGGGPQETQYF

j_call: TRBJ2-5
clone_size: NA
d_call: NA
v_call: TRBV6-2/TRBV6-3
cdr3_nt: TGTGCCAGCAGTGCCCGACAGGTTAGGGGGACCCAGTACTTC
cdr3_aa: CASSARQVRGTQYF

j_call: TRBJ1-4
clone_size: NA
d_call: TRBD1
v_call: TRBV18
cdr3_nt: TGTGCCAGCTCACCAGGGACAGGGAATGAAAAACTGTTTTTT
cdr3_aa: CASSPGTGNEKLFF

j_call: TRBJ1-2
clone_size: NA
d_call: TRBD1
v_call: TRBV28
cdr3_nt: TGTGCCAGCAGCCCGGGACAGGGGGCCAACTATGGCTACACCTTC
cdr3_aa: CASSPGQGANYGYTF

j_call: TRBJ1-2
clone_size: NA
d_call: NA
v_call: TRBV11-2
cdr3_nt: TGTGCCAGCAGCTCTTCAGGTTACAACTATGGCTACACCTTC
cdr3_aa: CASSSSGYNYGYTF

j_call: TRBJ1-1
clone_size: NA
d_call: NA
v_call: TRBV7-2
cdr3_nt: TGTGCCAGCAGTTTGGACTACAGGCCGAGACTTAGGCACACTGAAGCTTTCTTT
cdr3_aa: CASSLDYRPRLRHTEAFF

j_call: TRBJ1-1
clone_size: once
d_call: TRBD1
v_call: TRBV7-2
cdr3_nt: TGTGCCAGCAGCCTCAGACAGGGGGCTGAAGCTTTCTTT
cdr3_aa: CASSLRQGAEAFF

j_call: TRBJ1-4
clone_size: NA
d_call: TRBD1
v_call: TRBV7-9
cdr3_nt: TGTGCCAGCAGCTTTACCGGGACAGGGAAAGAAAAACTGTTTTTT
cdr3_aa: CASSFTGTGKEKLFF